Listed here are 14 T cell receptor beta chains from one sample, sequenced in a study of cytomegalovirus exposure and HLA in healthy donors. The assay was immunoSEQ multiplex PCR, and TCRdb's table has in-frame clones only and misses some. The repertoire consists of over 85,000 clones, with about 93% occurring once and the leading ten covering approximately 1%. Sequencing was carried out using PBMCs. The receptors stem from a woman under 40 in good health and CMV-seropositive.

The V gene is TRBV20-1, the J gene TRBJ2-1; TRBD2 is a possible D gene (5 bases). Germline CDR1 and CDR2: DFQATT and SNEGSKA (reference sequence). V shed 2 bases and J shed 10 bases, with 6 bases lying between them. The CDR3 extends over 10 amino acids. CDR3 amino acids: CSARRREQFF. For the CDR3, the DNA is TGCAGTGCTAGAAGGAGGGAGCAGTTCTTC.

The chain couples TRBV30 to TRBJ2-2, with a possible D match to TRBD2 (6 bases). This CDR3 has 14 residues. Germline CDR1 and CDR2: GTSNPN and SVGIG (reference sequence). DNA for the CDR3: TGTGCTACCTCCCCGCGGAGGGCCGCCGGGGAGCTGTTTTTT. Its protein is CATSPRRAAGELFF.

This chain uses TRBV28 with TRBJ1-2; perhaps TRBD1 as D (5 bases). V dropped 3 bases and J dropped 2 bases, with 22 bases sitting between them. The CDR3 runs 18 residues. Per the germline V gene, CDR1 is MDHEN and CDR2 is SYDVKM. DNA for the CDR3: TGTGCCAGCAGTTTGGACACGCGTCCTATGCCTACCAACTATGGCTACACCTTC. It translates to CASSLDTRPMPTNYGYTF.

The chain couples TRBV5-1 to TRBJ1-2; 11 bases line up with TRBD1. With 3 bases clipped from V and 2 bases from J, the junction kept 6 bases outside the gene matches. This CDR3 spans 16 amino acids. CDR1 SGHRS and CDR2 YFSETQ come from the germline V gene. CDR3 sequence: CASSYPDRGRNYGYTF. CDR3 DNA sequence: TGCGCCAGCAGCTATCCGGACAGGGGGCGGAACTATGGCTACACCTTC.

V usage is TRBV2 and J usage is TRBJ1-5; D might be TRBD1 (6 bases). Between the trimmed V and J ends, which lost 7 bases and 9 bases, there was a span of 19 bases. The CDR3 is 14 residues long. Germline V gene lookup returns CDR1 SNHLY and CDR2 FYNNEI. This CDR3 reads CASNRDQSIWPQHF. Written as DNA, the CDR3 is TGTGCCAGCAACAGGGACCAATCCATTTGGCCCCAGCATTTT.

The gene calls are TRBV19 and TRBJ1-2; the D is unclear. The V gene's germline CDR1 is LNHDA and CDR2 SQIVND (reference sequence). The CDR3 has 13 residues. V was trimmed by 1 base and J by 2 bases, leaving 5 bases between them. The CDR3: CASSIAQNYGYTF. The DNA of the CDR3 is TGTGCCAGTAGTATAGCACAGAACTATGGCTACACCTTC.

V and J are TRBV6-6 and TRBJ1-3; D is unresolved. V was clipped by 4 bases and J by 1 base, with 11 bases between them. The CDR3 loop spans 15 amino acids. Per the germline V gene, CDR1 is MNHNY and CDR2 is SVGAGI (reference sequence). This chain's CDR3 is CASSSAGFSGNTIYF. CDR3 nucleotides: TGTGCCAGCAGTTCCGCGGGGTTTTCTGGAAACACCATATATTTT.

V is TRBV6-5 and J is TRBJ1-2; TRBD1 matches at 10 bases. After removal of 7 bases from V and 1 base from J, the junction contained 3 bases not matched to a gene. CDR3 length: 14 amino acids. The germline V gene has CDR1 MNHEY and CDR2 SVGAGI. DNA of the CDR3: TGTGCCAGCACCCGGGACAGGGGTAACTATGGCTACACCTTC. Its translation is CASTRDRGNYGYTF.

The chain is built from TRBV28 and TRBJ2-3; 7 nucleotides agree with TRBD2. This CDR3 is built from 15 residues. The germline gives CDR1 MDHEN, CDR2 SYDVKM. V lost 7 bases to trimming and J lost 0 bases; unmatched junction nucleotides: 7. CDR3 in DNA: TGTGCCAGCAACCGATGGGGAGGGAGCACAGATACGCAGTATTTT. This codes for CASNRWGGSTDTQYF.

V usage is TRBV30 and J usage is TRBJ2-1; TRBD2 matches at 7 bases. CDR1 and CDR2 from the germline V gene are GTSNPN and SVGIG (reference sequence). CDR3 length equals 13 residues. Losses at the gene ends were 6 bases for V and 6 bases for J; bases not matched to a gene: 8. The CDR3 DNA reads as TGTGCCTGCACTAGCGCCTACCTCAATGAGCAGTTCTTC. It encodes CACTSAYLNEQFF.

The genes are TRBV30 and TRBJ1-1; the D is unclear. This CDR3 is built from 14 residues. Germline lookup yields CDR1 GTSNPN and CDR2 SVGIG (reference sequence). The ends were cut back, 1 base at V and 0 bases at J, with 9 bases in the middle. The CDR3 here is CAWSASRVNTEAFF. The CDR3 bases are TGTGCCTGGAGTGCTAGCCGGGTGAACACTGAAGCTTTCTTT.

This rearrangement joins TRBV4-3 to TRBJ2-4; 7 bases match TRBD2. J gave up 8 bases and V 0 bases, and 13 bases lay outside the gene matches. Germline V CDR1 and CDR2: LGHNA, YSLEER. The CDR3 loop spans 17 amino acids. The CDR3 protein is CASSQDRGGARHHIQYF. The CDR3 coding sequence is TGCGCCAGCAGCCAAGATCGGGGAGGGGCTAGGCATCACATTCAGTACTTC.

The CDR3 loop reads CASSQPGTDATNEKLFF. Here the CDR3 DNA reads TGCGCCAGCAGCCAACCTGGGACAGACGCAACTAATGAAAAACTGTTTTTT. V usage is TRBV4-3 and J usage is TRBJ1-4, with 7 bases matching TRBD1. The junction had 6 bases not matched to a gene; V was cut back by 2 bases and J by 0 bases. The length of the CDR3 is 17 residues. Germline loops: CDR1 LGHNA, CDR2 YSLEER.

The gene calls are TRBV19 and TRBJ2-7; the D gene is possibly TRBD1 (6 bases). V was pared by 1 base and J by 4 bases, with 14 bases between. The CDR3 sequence is 15 residues long. From germline, CDR1 is LNHDA and CDR2 SQIVND (reference sequence). In DNA, the CDR3 is TGTGCCAGTAGTATAGCCTGGGGGCCCGTTTACGAGCAGTACTTC. Amino acid sequence: CASSIAWGPVYEQYF. Based on the CDR3 plus reference TRBV19 and TRBJ2-7, the full variable domain is DGGITQSPKYLFRKEGQNVTLSCEQNLNHDAMYWYRQDPGQGLRLIYYSQIVNDFQKGDIAEGYSVSREKKESFPLTVTSAQKNPTAFYLCASSIAWGPVYEQYFGPGTRLTVT.